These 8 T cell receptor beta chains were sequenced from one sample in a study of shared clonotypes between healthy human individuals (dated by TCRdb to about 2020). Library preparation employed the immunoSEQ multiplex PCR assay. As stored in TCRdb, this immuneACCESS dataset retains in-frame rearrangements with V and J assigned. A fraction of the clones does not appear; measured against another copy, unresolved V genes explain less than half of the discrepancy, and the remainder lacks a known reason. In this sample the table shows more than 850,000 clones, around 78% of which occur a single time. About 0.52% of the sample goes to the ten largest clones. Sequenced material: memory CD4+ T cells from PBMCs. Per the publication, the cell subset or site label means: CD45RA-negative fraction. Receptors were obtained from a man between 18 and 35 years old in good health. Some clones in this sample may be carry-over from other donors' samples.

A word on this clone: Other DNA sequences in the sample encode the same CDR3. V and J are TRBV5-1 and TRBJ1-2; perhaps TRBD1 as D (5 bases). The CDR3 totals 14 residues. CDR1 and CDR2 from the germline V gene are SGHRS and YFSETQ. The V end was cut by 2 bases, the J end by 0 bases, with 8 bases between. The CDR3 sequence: CASSFGGANYGYTF. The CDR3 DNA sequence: TGCGCCAGCAGCTTCGGAGGGGCTAACTATGGCTACACCTTC.

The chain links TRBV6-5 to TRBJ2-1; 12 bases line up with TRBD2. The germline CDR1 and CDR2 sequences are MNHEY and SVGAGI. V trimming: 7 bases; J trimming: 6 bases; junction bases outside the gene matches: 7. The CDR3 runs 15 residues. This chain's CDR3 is CASIPLAGGANEQFF. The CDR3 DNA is TGTGCCAGCATCCCCCTAGCGGGAGGGGCCAATGAGCAGTTCTTC.

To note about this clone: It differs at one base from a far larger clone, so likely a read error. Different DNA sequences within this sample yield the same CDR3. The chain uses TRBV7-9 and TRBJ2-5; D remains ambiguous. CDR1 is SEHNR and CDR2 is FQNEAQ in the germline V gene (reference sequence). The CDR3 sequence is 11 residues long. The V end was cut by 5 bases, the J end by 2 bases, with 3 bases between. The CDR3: CASSDQETQYF. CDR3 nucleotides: TGTGCCAGCAGCGATCAAGAGACCCAGTACTTC. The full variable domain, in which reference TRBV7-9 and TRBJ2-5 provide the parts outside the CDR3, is DTGVSQNPRHKITKRGQNVTFRCDPISEHNRLYWYRQTLGQGPEFLTYFQNEAQLEKSRLLSDRFSAERPKGSFSTLEIQRTEQGDSAMYLCASSDQETQYFGPGTRLLVL.

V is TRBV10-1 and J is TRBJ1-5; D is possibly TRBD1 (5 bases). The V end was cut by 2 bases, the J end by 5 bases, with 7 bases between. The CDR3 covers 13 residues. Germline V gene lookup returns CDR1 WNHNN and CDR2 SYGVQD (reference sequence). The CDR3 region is CASSEGGYQPQHF. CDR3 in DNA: TGCGCCAGCAGTGAGGGGGGATATCAGCCCCAGCATTTT.

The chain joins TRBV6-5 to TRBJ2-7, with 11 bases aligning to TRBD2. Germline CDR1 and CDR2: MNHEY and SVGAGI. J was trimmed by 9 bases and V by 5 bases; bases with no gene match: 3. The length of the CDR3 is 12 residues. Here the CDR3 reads CASSPTSGTQYF. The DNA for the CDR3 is TGTGCCAGCAGTCCGACTAGCGGGACGCAGTACTTC.

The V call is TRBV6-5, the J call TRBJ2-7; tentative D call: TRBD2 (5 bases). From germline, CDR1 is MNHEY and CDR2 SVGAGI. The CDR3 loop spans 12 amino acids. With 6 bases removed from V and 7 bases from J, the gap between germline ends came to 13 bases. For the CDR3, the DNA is TGTGCCAGCAGCGGACCCTCGGGGGAGCAGTACTTC. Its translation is CASSGPSGEQYF.

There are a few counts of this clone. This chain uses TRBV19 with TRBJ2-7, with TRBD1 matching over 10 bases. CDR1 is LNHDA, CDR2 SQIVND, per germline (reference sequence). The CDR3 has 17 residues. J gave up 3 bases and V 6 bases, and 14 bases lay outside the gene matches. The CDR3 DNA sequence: TGTGCCAGTAGCAAGAAATCCCGGGACAGGGGATTCTACGAGCAGTACTTC. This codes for CASSKKSRDRGFYEQYF. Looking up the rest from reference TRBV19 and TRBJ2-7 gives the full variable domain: DGGITQSPKYLFRKEGQNVTLSCEQNLNHDAMYWYRQDPGQGLRLIYYSQIVNDFQKGDIAEGYSVSREKKESFPLTVTSAQKNPTAFYLCASSKKSRDRGFYEQYFGPGTRLTVT.

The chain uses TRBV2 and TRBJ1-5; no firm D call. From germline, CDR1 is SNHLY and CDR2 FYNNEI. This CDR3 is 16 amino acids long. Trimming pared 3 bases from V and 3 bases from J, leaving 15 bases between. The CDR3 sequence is CASSDVRGGANQPQHF. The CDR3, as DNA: TGTGCCAGCAGTGATGTTCGGGGTGGAGCCAATCAGCCCCAGCATTTT. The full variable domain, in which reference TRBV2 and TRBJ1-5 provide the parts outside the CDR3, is EPEVTQTPSHQVTQMGQEVILRCVPISNHLYFYWYRQILGQKVEFLVSFYNNEISEKSEIFDDQFSVERPDGSNFTLKIRSTKLEDSAMYFCASSDVRGGANQPQHFGDGTRLSIL.